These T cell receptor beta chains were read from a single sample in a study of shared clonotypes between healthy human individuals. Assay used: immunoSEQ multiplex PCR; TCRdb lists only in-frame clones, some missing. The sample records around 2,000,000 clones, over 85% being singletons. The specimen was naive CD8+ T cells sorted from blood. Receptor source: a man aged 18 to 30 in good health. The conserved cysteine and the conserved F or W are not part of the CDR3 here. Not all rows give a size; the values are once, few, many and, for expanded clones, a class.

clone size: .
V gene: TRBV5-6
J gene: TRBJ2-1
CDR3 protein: ASSHRTSGEIGYNEQF

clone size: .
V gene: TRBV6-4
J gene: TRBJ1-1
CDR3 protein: ASSVTLNTEAF

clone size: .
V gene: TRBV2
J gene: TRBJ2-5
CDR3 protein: ASLRGAPPMPETQY

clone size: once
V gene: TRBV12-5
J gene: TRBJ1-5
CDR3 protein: ASAMGGSQPQH

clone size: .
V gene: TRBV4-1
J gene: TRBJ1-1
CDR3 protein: ASSPPGTVMNTEAF

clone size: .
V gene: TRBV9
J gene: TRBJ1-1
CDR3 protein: ASSASGTGVEAF

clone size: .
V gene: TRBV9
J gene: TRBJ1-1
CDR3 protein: ASSVGVTGGTEAF

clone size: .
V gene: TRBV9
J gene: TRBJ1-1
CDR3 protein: ASSVERGSEAF

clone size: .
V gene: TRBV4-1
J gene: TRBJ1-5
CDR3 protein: ASSQEQGHREDQPQH

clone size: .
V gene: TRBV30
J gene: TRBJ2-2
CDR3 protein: AWYYRGLSGELF

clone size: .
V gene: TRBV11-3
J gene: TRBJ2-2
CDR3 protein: ASSPRDTGELF

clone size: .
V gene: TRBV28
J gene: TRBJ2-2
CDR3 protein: ASSLHRETGELF

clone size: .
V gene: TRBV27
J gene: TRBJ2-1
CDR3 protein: ASSSAGFGNEQF

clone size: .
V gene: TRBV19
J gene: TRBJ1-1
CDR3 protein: ASSIYENTEAF

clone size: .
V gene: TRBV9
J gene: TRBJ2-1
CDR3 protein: ASSGTSEQF

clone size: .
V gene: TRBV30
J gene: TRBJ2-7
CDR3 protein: AWTGTGGPEQY

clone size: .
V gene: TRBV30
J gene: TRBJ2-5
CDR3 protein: AWSVGLTGGQETQY

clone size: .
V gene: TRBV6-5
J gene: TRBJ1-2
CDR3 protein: ASSYSGTGFNYGYT

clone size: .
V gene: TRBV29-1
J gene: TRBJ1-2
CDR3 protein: SVGGQGWNGYT

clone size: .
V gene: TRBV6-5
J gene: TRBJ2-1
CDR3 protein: ASSWEGFNEQF

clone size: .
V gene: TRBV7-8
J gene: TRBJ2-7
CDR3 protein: ASSLTGGYEQY

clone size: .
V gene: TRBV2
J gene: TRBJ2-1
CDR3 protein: ASSGSSDFYNEQF

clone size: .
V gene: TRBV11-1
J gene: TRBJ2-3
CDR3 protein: ASSPMGPTDTQY

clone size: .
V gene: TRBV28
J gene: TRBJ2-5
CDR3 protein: ASSLAVYQETQY

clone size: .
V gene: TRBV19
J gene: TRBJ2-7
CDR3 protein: ASSPGLALYEQY

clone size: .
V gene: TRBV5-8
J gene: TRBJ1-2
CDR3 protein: ASSPEARPGNGYT

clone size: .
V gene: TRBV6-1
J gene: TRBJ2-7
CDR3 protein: ASRRTGLGYEQY

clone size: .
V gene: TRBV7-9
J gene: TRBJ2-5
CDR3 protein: ASSPPGDSGGTETQY

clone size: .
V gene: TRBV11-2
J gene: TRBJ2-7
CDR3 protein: ASSFGGSYEQY

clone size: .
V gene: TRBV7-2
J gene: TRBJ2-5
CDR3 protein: ASSPIAGQETQY

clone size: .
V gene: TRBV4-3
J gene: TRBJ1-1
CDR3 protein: ASSQDSSGNTEAF

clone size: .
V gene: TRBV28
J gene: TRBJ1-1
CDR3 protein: ASSARKNTEAF

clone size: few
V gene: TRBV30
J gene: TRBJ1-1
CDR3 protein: AWSVLSHRENTEAF

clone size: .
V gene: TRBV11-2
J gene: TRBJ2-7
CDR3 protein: ASSPGGNYEQY

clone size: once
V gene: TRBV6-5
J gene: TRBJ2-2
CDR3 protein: ASSGGGAWELF

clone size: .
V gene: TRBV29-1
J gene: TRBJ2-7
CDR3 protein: SVGDRGGYEQY

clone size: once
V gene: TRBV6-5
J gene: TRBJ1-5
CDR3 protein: ASKGRGANQPQH

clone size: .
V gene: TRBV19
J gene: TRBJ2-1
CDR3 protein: ASGGRNSYNEQF

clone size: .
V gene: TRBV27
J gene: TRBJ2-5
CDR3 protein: ASSSYPGQETQY

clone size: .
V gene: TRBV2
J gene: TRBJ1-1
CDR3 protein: ASSGLGPDSTEAF

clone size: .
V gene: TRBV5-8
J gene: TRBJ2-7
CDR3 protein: ASSLWPGGDYEQY

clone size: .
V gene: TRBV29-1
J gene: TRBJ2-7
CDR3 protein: SVERVVAGSTYEQY

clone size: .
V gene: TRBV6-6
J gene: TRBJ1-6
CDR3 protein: ASSYSVNNSPLH

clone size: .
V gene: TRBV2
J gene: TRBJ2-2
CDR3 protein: ASSEIGSGELF

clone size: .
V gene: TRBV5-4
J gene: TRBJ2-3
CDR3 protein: ASRFFGTDTQY

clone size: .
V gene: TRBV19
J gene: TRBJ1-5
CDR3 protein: ASSIEEGSNQPQH

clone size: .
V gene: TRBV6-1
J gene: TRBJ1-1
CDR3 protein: ASSEAELGRRGTEAF